The 28 T cell receptor beta chains given below trace back to one sample, sequenced in a study of technical replicates of blood from a few donors. Profiled with immunoSEQ multiplex PCR; TCRdb holds only in-frame clones, not every one. The sample contains tens of thousands of clones, roughly 95% of which appear only once. The material sequenced was T cells isolated from PBMCs. Every receptor here comes from a human donor in good health.

The chain combines TRBV10-1 with TRBJ2-2, with a tentative D call TRBD1 (6 bases). This CDR3 comprises 17 residues. V gave up 0 bases and J gave up 5 bases, with 16 bases separating them. Germline lookup yields CDR1 WNHNN and CDR2 SYGVQD (reference sequence). The CDR3 region has the DNA TGCGCCAGCAGTGAGTCGAGCTGGGGGCGGCGGACCGGGGAGCTGTTTTTT. Its protein product is CASSESSWGRRTGELFF.

V gene TRBV10-3 combines with J gene TRBJ2-7, with TRBD1 identical over 7 bases. The CDR3 covers 14 residues. Germline values: CDR1 ENHRY, CDR2 SYGVKD. The junction had 6 bases not matched to a gene; V was cut back by 5 bases and J by 2 bases. The CDR3 nucleotides are TGTGCCATCAGTAAGGGGGCGACCACCTACGAGCAGTACTTC. Residues: CAISKGATTYEQYF.

The V gene is TRBV28, the J gene TRBJ2-7, with 8 bases fitting TRBD2. Unmatched junction bases numbered 2, after V lost 8 bases and J lost 2 bases. The CDR3 sequence is 12 residues long. CDR1 is MDHEN and CDR2 is SYDVKM in the germline V gene. CDR3 in amino acids: CASGLAPYEQYF. The CDR3 nucleotides read TGTGCCAGCGGACTAGCTCCCTACGAGCAGTACTTC.

The chain links TRBV9 to TRBJ2-1; TRBD2 is a possible D gene (6 bases). Germline values: CDR1 SGDLS, CDR2 YYNGEE. This CDR3 region has 14 residues. Trimming took 0 bases from V and 6 from J, leaving 10 bases between them. The CDR3 DNA is TGTGCCAGCAGCGTAGTAGCGGCGATCAATGAGCAGTTCTTC. Translating gives CASSVVAAINEQFF. The whole variable domain, remainder taken from reference TRBV9 and TRBJ2-1, is DSGVTQTPKHLITATGQRVTLRCSPRSGDLSVYWYQQSLDQGLQFLIQYYNGEERAKGNILERFSAQQFPDLHSELNLSSLELGDSALYFCASSVVAAINEQFFGPGTRLTVL.

V and J are TRBV11-2 and TRBJ1-2; D perhaps matches TRBD1 (5 bases). From germline, CDR1 is SGHAT and CDR2 FQNNGV. Trimming took off 2 bases at V and 5 bases at J, with 9 bases between the two ends. This CDR3 region has 13 residues. CDR3 protein: CASSLSGQYGYTF. Here the CDR3 DNA reads TGTGCCAGCAGCTTATCCGGACAATATGGCTACACCTTC.

The chain combines TRBV5-5 with TRBJ1-1; no definite D call. Germline V gene lookup returns CDR1 SGHKS and CDR2 YYEKEE (reference sequence). V was trimmed by 1 base and J by 1 base, leaving 11 bases between them. The CDR3 spans 15 residues. The CDR3 here is CASSLSRSGNTEAFF. CDR3 nucleotide sequence: TGTGCCAGCAGCTTGTCCCGGAGTGGGAACACTGAAGCTTTCTTT.

The rearrangement uses TRBV11-2 and TRBJ2-7; unclear D gene. The CDR3 has 15 residues. The V end lost 4 bases, the J end lost 1 base, and 14 bases lay between the germline ends. Per the germline V gene, CDR1 is SGHAT and CDR2 is FQNNGV. CDR3 sequence: CASSYQPAVSYEQYF. DNA of the CDR3: TGTGCCAGCAGCTATCAACCGGCGGTATCCTACGAGCAGTACTTC.

The rearrangement links TRBV7-2 to TRBJ2-5, with D perhaps TRBD1 (5 bases). Trimming shortened V by 2 bases and J by 4 bases, and 11 bases separated the two germline ends. The CDR3 contains 14 residues. Germline CDR1 is SGHTA and CDR2 is FQGNSA. CDR3 sequence reads: CASSLKPGLETQYF. CDR3 bases: TGTGCCAGCAGCTTAAAGCCAGGGCTAGAGACCCAGTACTTC. Using reference TRBV7-2 and TRBJ2-5 for the parts outside the CDR3, the full variable domain is GAGVSQSPSNKVTEKGKDVELRCDPISGHTALYWYRQSLGQGLEFLIYFQGNSAPDKSGLPSDRFSAERTGGSVSTLTIQRTQQEDSAVYLCASSLKPGLETQYFGPGTRLLVL.

This rearrangement joins TRBV27 to TRBJ1-5; 7 positions agree with TRBD1. Unmatched junction bases numbered 7, after V lost 4 bases and J lost 4 bases. This CDR3 is built from 15 residues. CDR1 is MNHEY, CDR2 SMNVEV, per germline (reference sequence). CDR3: CASSSGTVINQPQHF. The CDR3 DNA reads TGTGCCAGCAGTTCCGGGACAGTGATAAATCAGCCCCAGCATTTT.

The rearrangement joins TRBV6-1 to TRBJ1-1; D is ambiguous. This CDR3 contains 15 residues. Germline lookup yields CDR1 MNHNS and CDR2 SASEGT. V was trimmed by 3 bases and J by 4 bases, leaving 15 bases between them. The CDR3 region is CASSDGRLPRTEAFF. The CDR3 nucleotides read TGTGCCAGCAGTGATGGTCGGTTACCTCGCACTGAAGCTTTCTTT.

The J gene is TRBJ2-3, the V gene TRBV11-1; D perhaps matches TRBD2 (5 bases). V lost 0 bases and J lost 8, with 12 bases in between. Germline values: CDR1 SGHAT, CDR2 FQDESV (reference sequence). The CDR3 covers 14 residues. This CDR3 reads CASSLANSLGTQYF. CDR3 bases: TGTGCCAGCAGCTTAGCAAACTCACTAGGTACGCAGTATTTT.

The rearrangement uses TRBV27 and TRBJ1-5; weak D call: TRBD1 (5 bases). In germline, CDR1 is MNHEY, CDR2 SMNVEV (reference sequence). This CDR3 has 15 residues. The germline V and J ends were trimmed by 5 bases and 4 bases, with 15 bases remaining between them. In DNA form, the CDR3 reads TGTGCCAGCAGTAAATTACCGACAGTGAATCAGCCCCAGCATTTT. Translation gives CASSKLPTVNQPQHF.

This clone was observed once. This chain connects TRBV11-1 to TRBJ2-7; TRBD2 matches 9 bases. This CDR3 contains 16 residues. V gave up 0 bases and J gave up 2 bases; unmatched junction bases: 5. Germline-derived CDR1 and CDR2 are SGHAT and FQDESV (reference sequence). CDR3: CASSLASVAGAYEQYF. The CDR3 nucleotides are TGTGCCAGCAGCTTAGCCTCCGTAGCGGGAGCCTACGAGCAGTACTTC.

This chain links TRBV10-3 with TRBJ2-5; TRBD1 agrees at 7 bases. V lost 2 bases, J lost 3 bases, and 9 bases stayed unmatched. Germline-derived CDR1 and CDR2 are ENHRY and SYGVKD. The CDR3 covers 16 residues. The CDR3 spells CAISEGDRQRKETQYF. The CDR3 DNA reads as TGTGCCATCAGTGAGGGGGACAGACAAAGAAAAGAGACCCAGTACTTC.

This sequence joins TRBV19 and TRBJ2-3, with D possibly TRBD1 on 6 matching bases. Trimming shortened V by 5 bases and J by 3 bases, and 18 bases separated the two germline ends. The CDR3 is 16 amino acids. CDR1 is LNHDA, CDR2 SQIVND, per germline (reference sequence). CDR3 sequence: CASSLTPWTDTDTQYF. The DNA of the CDR3 is TGTGCCAGTAGTCTCACCCCTTGGACAGATACAGATACGCAGTATTTT. Based on the CDR3 plus reference TRBV19 and TRBJ2-3, the full variable domain is DGGITQSPKYLFRKEGQNVTLSCEQNLNHDAMYWYRQDPGQGLRLIYYSQIVNDFQKGDIAEGYSVSREKKESFPLTVTSAQKNPTAFYLCASSLTPWTDTDTQYFGPGTRLTVL.

The chain employs TRBV25-1 and TRBJ2-1; possible D gene TRBD1, 6 bases. V was shortened by 4 bases and J by 3 bases, with 19 bases between the two germline ends. Germline CDR1 reads MGHDK; CDR2 reads SYGVNS. The CDR3 spans 17 residues. The DNA of the CDR3 is TGTGCCAGCAGTGGAGGTTTACGGACAGCTGGCTACAATGAGCAGTTCTTC. Amino acid sequence: CASSGGLRTAGYNEQFF.

J is TRBJ2-5 and V is TRBV10-3; 7 nucleotides align to TRBD2. Germline trimming cut 3 bases from V and 5 bases from J; bases unmatched to any gene: 12. Germline V gene lookup returns CDR1 ENHRY and CDR2 SYGVKD. The CDR3 runs 16 residues. The CDR3 protein is CAISDGGRASGETQYF. The CDR3 DNA is TGTGCCATCAGTGATGGGGGGAGGGCCTCGGGGGAGACCCAGTACTTC.

The rearrangement links TRBV27 to TRBJ1-1; D gene unclear. The CDR3 covers 14 residues. Germline V gene data show CDR1 as MNHEY and CDR2 as SMNVEV (reference sequence). The V end was cut by 5 bases, the J end by 3 bases, with 13 bases between. The DNA for the CDR3 is TGTGCCAGCAGTCGTCAGCTCCGGGACACTGAAGCTTTCTTT. Amino acid sequence: CASSRQLRDTEAFF.

This clone was recorded only once. The genes are TRBV18 and TRBJ1-1; D is uncertain. The V end lost 2 bases, the J end lost 0 bases, and 10 bases lay between the germline ends. This CDR3 is 15 amino acids long. Germline CDR1 and CDR2: KGHSH and LQKENI. CDR3 DNA sequence: TGTGCCAGCTCACCAAGCTCAGGTTTGAACACTGAAGCTTTCTTT. Translation gives CASSPSSGLNTEAFF.

This sequence joins TRBV18 and TRBJ1-3; TRBD1 matches 12 bases. The germline CDR1 and CDR2 sequences are KGHSH and LQKENI. With 1 base clipped from V and 3 bases from J, the junction kept 10 bases outside the gene matches. CDR3 size: 19 residues. The CDR3: CASSPLLPGQGANGNTIYF. The CDR3 region has the DNA TGTGCCAGCTCACCACTTTTACCGGGACAGGGGGCTAATGGAAACACCATATATTTT. Full variable domain (rest looked up from reference TRBV18 and TRBJ1-3): NAGVMQNPRHLVRRRGQEARLRCSPMKGHSHVYWYRQLPEEGLKFMVYLQKENIIDESGMPKERFSAEFPKEGPSILRIQQVVRGDSAAYFCASSPLLPGQGANGNTIYFGEGSWLTVV.

The V call is TRBV5-1, the J call TRBJ2-3; the match to TRBD2 covers 8 bases. V trimming: 4 bases; J trimming: 5 bases; junction bases outside the gene matches: 6. CDR1 SGHRS and CDR2 YFSETQ come from the germline V gene. The CDR3 runs 14 residues. CDR3 sequence: CASSPGLEKDTQYF. Written as DNA, the CDR3 is TGCGCCAGCAGCCCGGGACTAGAGAAAGATACGCAGTATTTT.

This clone appeared once. The V call is TRBV5-1, the J call TRBJ2-1, with 12 bases aligning to TRBD2. Germline V gene lookup returns CDR1 SGHRS and CDR2 YFSETQ. V trimming: 0 bases; J trimming: 5 bases; junction bases outside the gene matches: 0. The CDR3 is 15 amino acids. The CDR3 nucleotides read TGCGCCAGCAGCTTGGGACTAGCGGGAGACAATGAGCAGTTCTTC. Translation gives CASSLGLAGDNEQFF.

This chain joins TRBV28 and TRBJ1-1; D gene uncertain. Germline loops: CDR1 MDHEN, CDR2 SYDVKM. V was pared by 2 bases and J by 1 base, with 8 bases between. The CDR3 covers 14 residues. The CDR3 DNA reads as TGTGCCAGCAGTTTAGGGAGGCGGAACACTGAAGCTTTCTTT. Protein sequence: CASSLGRRNTEAFF.

The genes are TRBV10-3 and TRBJ2-3; 8 bases are shared with TRBD1. CDR3 length: 13 amino acids. CDR1 and CDR2 (germline): ENHRY, SYGVKD. J lost 2 bases, V lost 10 bases, and 5 bases had no gene match. Here the CDR3 DNA reads TGTGCCAGAAAGGACAGGGACACAGATACGCAGTATTTT. This sequence encodes CARKDRDTDTQYF.

CDR3 sequence: CASSMETVTDTQYF. The CDR3, as DNA: TGTGCCAGCTCGATGGAGACAGTCACAGATACGCAGTATTTT. This sequence joins TRBV18 and TRBJ2-3, with TRBD1 as a possible D gene (5 bases). Germline CDR1 KGHSH, CDR2 LQKENI. The CDR3 consists of 14 residues. The germline V and J ends were trimmed by 6 bases and 2 bases, with 12 bases remaining between them.

This clone has only a few counts. The CDR3 nucleotides read TGCGCCAGCAGCCAAGGACTAGCGGGAGGCTACGAGCAGTACTTC. Translated: CASSQGLAGGYEQYF. This chain links TRBV4-3 with TRBJ2-7, with 13 bases that match TRBD2. Unmatched junction bases numbered 0, after V lost 1 base and J lost 3 bases. Germline values: CDR1 LGHNA, CDR2 YSLEER. This CDR3 contains 15 residues.

The gene calls are TRBV9 and TRBJ1-1; perhaps TRBD1 as D (5 bases). This CDR3 contains 14 residues. V was shortened by 4 bases and J by 4 bases, with 14 bases between the two germline ends. Germline V gene sequence: CDR1 SGDLS, CDR2 YYNGEE. The CDR3 spells CASSLSRQSTEAFF. The CDR3 DNA follows: TGTGCCAGCAGCCTAAGTAGACAGTCCACTGAAGCTTTCTTT. The full variable domain, its missing parts supplied by reference TRBV9 and TRBJ1-1, is DSGVTQTPKHLITATGQRVTLRCSPRSGDLSVYWYQQSLDQGLQFLIQYYNGEERAKGNILERFSAQQFPDLHSELNLSSLELGDSALYFCASSLSRQSTEAFFGQGTRLTVV.

The CDR3 region is CASSLMGQGAFGYGYTF. The DNA for the CDR3 is TGTGCCAGCAGCTTAATGGGACAGGGGGCTTTTGGCTATGGCTACACCTTC. This rearrangement joins TRBV7-9 to TRBJ1-2; 12 bases agree with TRBD1. V shed 2 bases and J 4 bases; nucleotides not matched to a gene: 8. Looked up from germline, CDR1 is SEHNR and CDR2 is FQNEAQ (reference sequence). The CDR3 is made up of 17 amino acids.